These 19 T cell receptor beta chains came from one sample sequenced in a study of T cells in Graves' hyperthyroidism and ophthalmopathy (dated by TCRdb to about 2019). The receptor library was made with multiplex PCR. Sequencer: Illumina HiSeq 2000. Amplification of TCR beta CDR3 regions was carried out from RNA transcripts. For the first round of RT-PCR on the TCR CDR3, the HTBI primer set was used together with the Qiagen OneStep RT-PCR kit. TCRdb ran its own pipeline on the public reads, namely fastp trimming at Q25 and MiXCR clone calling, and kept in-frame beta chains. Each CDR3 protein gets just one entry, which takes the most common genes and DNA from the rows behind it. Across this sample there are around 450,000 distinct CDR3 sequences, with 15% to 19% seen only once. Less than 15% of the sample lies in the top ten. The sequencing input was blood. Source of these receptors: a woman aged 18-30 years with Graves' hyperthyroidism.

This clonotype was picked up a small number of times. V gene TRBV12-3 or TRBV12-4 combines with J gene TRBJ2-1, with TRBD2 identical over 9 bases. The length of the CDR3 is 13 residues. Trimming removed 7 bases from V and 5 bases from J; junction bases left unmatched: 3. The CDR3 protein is CASMTSGNNEQFF. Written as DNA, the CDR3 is TGTGCCAGCATGACTAGCGGCAACAATGAGCAGTTCTTC.

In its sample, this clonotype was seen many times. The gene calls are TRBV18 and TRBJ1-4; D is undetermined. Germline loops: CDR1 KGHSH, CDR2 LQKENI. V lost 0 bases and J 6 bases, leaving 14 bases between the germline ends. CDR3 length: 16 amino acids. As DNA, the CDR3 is TGTGCCAGCTCACCACCCCCTGGAAACTCCTATGAAAAACTGTTTTTT. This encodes CASSPPPGNSYEKLFF.

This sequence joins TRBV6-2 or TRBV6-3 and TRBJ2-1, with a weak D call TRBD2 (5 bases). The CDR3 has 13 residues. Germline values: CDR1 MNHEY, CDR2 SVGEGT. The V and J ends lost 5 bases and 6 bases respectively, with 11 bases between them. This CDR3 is CASSDVEANEQFF. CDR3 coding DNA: TGTGCCAGCAGTGACGTGGAGGCCAATGAGCAGTTCTTC.

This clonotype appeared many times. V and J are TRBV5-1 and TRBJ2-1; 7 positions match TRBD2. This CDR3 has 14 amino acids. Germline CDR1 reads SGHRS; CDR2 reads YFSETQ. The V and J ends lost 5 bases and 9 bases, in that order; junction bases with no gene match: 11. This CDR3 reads CASSKAERGGEQFF. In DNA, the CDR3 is TGCGCCAGCAGTAAAGCGGAGCGCGGGGGTGAGCAGTTCTTC.

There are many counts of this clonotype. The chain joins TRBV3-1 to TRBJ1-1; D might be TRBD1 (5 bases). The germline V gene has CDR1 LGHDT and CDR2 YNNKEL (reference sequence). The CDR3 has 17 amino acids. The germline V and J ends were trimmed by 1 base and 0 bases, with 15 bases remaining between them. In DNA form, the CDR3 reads TGTGCCAGCAGCCAAGGGGGGGTTGGGGAAGTGAACACTGAAGCTTTCTTT. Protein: CASSQGGVGEVNTEAFF. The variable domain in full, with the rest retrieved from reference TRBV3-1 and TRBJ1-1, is DTAVSQTPKYLVTQMGNDKSIKCEQNLGHDTMYWYKQDSKKFLKIMFSYNNKELIINETVPNRFSPKSPDKAHLNLHINSLELGDSAVYFCASSQGGVGEVNTEAFFGQGTRLTVV.

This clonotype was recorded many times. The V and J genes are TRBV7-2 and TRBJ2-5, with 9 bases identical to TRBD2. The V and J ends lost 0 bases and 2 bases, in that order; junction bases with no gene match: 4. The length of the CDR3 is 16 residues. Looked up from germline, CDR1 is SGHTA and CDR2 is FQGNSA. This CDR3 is CASSLAPSGKQETQYF. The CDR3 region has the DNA TGTGCCAGCAGCTTAGCCCCTAGCGGGAAGCAAGAGACCCAGTACTTC.

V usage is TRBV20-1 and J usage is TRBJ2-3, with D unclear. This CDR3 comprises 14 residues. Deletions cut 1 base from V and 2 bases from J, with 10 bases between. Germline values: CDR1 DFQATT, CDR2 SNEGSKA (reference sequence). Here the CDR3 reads CSARVTESTDTQYF. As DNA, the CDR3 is TGCAGTGCTAGAGTTACCGAATCCACAGATACGCAGTATTTT.

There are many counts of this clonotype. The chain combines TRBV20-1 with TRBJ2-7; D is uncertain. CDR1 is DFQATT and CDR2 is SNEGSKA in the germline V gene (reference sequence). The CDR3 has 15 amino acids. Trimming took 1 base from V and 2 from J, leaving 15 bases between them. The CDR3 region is CSARVRARGPYEQYF. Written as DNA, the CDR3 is TGCAGTGCTAGAGTCCGAGCCCGCGGACCCTACGAGCAGTACTTC.

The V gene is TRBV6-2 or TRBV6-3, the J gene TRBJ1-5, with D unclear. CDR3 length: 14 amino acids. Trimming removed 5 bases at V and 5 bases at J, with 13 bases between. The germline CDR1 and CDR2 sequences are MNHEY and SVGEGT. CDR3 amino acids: CASSPPGGYQPQHF. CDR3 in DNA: TGTGCCAGCAGTCCACCCGGAGGGTATCAGCCCCAGCATTTT.

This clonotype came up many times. The CDR3 DNA reads as TGCAGTGCTAGGGACCGGGGCAGCGAGCAGTACTTC. Translating gives CSARDRGSEQYF. The chain couples TRBV20-1 to TRBJ2-7, with D perhaps being TRBD1 or TRBD2 (5 bases each). V was shortened by 3 bases and J by 6 bases, with 12 bases between the two germline ends. This CDR3 is 12 amino acids long. Germline assignment: CDR1 DFQATT and CDR2 SNEGSKA (reference sequence).

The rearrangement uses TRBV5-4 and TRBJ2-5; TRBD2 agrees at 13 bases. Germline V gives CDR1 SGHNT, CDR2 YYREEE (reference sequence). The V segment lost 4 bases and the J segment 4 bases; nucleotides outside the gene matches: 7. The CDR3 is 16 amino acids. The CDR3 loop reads CASSGTGTSGVETQYF. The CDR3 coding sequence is TGTGCCAGCAGCGGTACCGGGACTAGCGGGGTAGAGACCCAGTACTTC.

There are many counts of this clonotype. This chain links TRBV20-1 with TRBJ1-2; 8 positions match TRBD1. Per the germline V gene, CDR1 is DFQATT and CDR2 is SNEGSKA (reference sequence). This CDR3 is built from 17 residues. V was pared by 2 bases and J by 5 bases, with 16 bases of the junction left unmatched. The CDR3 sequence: CSARSSFPDRERYGYTF. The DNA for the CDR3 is TGCAGTGCTAGATCCTCCTTCCCGGACAGGGAGAGGTATGGCTACACCTTC.

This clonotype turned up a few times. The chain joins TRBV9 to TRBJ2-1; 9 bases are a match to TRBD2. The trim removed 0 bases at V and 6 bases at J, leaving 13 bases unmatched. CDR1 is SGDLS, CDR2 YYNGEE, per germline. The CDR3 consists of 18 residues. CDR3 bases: TGTGCCAGCAGCGTAGAAAGCGTCGCGGGAGGGCCGCGCAATGAGCAGTTCTTC. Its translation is CASSVESVAGGPRNEQFF.

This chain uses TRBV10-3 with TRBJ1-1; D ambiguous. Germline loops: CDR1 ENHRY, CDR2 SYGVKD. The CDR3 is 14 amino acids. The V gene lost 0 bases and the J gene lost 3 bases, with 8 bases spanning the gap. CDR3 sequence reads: CAISESRSYTEAFF. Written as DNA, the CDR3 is TGTGCCATCAGTGAGTCGAGGTCGTACACTGAAGCTTTCTTT.

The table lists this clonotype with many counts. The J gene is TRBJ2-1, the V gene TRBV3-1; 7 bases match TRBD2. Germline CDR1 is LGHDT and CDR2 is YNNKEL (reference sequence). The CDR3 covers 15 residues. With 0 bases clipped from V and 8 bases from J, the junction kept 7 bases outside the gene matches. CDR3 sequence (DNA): TGTGCCAGCAGCCAAGATCGTCGACTAGCCCATGAGCAGTTCTTC. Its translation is CASSQDRRLAHEQFF.

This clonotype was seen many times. CDR3 nucleotides: TGCAGTACTAATGGACGGAGGATCTCTGGGGCCAACGTCCTGACTTTC. Translation: CSTNGRRISGANVLTF. V gene TRBV20-1 combines with J gene TRBJ2-6, with D perhaps matching TRBD2 (5 bases). This CDR3 has 16 amino acids. Germline V CDR1 and CDR2: DFQATT, SNEGSKA (reference sequence). V lost 8 bases and J 0 bases, leaving 17 bases between the germline ends.

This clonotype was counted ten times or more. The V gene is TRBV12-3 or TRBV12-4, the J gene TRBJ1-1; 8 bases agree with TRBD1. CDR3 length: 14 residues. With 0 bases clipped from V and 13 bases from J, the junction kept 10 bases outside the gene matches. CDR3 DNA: TGTGCCAGCAGTTTAGCGGCGGCAGGGGGCTGGGTTTTCTTT. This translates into CASSLAAAGGWVFF.

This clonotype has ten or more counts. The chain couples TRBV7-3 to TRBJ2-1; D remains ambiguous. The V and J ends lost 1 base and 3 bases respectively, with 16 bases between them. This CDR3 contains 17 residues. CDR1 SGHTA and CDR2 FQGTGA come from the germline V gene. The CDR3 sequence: CASSLSPGSIFYNEQFF. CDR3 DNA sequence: TGTGCCAGCAGCTTAAGCCCGGGTTCCATCTTCTACAATGAGCAGTTCTTC.

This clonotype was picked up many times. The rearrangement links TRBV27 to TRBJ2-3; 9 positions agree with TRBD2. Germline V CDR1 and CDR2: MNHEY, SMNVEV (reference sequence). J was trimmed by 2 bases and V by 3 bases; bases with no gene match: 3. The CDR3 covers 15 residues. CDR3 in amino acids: CASSFLAGHTDTQYF. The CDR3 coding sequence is TGTGCCAGCAGTTTTCTAGCGGGGCACACAGATACGCAGTATTTT.